This T cell receptor beta chain was captured by sequencing in a study of T cells after yellow fever vaccination. Study-wide results and limits: Booster samples showed a return of most primary-vaccination clones (roughly 96% CD4, 70% to 90% CD8).

TCRdb redid the calling of the 5' RACE reads with MiXCR, one entry per CDR3 protein. The sample holds 620,000 or so distinct CDR3 sequences, about a sixth seen once. This clonotype was detected only a few times. Its cognate antigen is unknown. The CDR3 has 16 residues. V gave up 7 bases and J gave up 0 bases, with 18 bases separating them. This chain uses TRBV12-3 or TRBV12-4 with TRBJ1-1, with D unresolved. Material: PBMCs, obtained 4 to 6 days after the first yellow fever vaccination. The sequence derives from a man aged 18 to 35 who received the YFV17D yellow fever vaccine. The CDR3 is CASIDAVAIMNTEAFF. The CDR3 region has the DNA TGTGCCAGCATCGACGCCGTGGCAATTATGAACACTGAAGCTTTCTTT.